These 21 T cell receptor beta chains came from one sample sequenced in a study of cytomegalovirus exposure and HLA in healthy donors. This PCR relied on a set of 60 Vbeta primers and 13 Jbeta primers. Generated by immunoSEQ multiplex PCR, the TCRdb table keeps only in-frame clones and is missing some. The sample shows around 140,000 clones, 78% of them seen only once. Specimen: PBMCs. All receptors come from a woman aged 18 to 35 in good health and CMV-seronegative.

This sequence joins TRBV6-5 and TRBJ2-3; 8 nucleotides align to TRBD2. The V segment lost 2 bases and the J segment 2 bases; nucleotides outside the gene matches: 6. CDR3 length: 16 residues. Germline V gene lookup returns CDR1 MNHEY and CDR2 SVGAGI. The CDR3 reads CASSYTGRGSTDTQYF. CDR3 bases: TGTGCCAGCAGTTACACCGGGAGGGGGTCCACAGATACGCAGTATTTT.

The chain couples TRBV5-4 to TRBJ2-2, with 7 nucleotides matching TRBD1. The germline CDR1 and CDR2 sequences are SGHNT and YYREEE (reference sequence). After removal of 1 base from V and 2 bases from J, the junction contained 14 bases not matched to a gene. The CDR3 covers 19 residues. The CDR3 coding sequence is TGTGCCAGCAGCTTGAAATTCGGGGAACAGGGGATTAACACCGGGGAGCTGTTTTTT. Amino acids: CASSLKFGEQGINTGELFF.

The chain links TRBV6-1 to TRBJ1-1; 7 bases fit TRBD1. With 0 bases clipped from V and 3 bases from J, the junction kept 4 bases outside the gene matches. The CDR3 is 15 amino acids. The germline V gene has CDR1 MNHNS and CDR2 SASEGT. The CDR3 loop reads CASSEAGQYDTEAFF. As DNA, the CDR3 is TGTGCCAGCAGTGAAGCGGGACAGTATGACACTGAAGCTTTCTTT.

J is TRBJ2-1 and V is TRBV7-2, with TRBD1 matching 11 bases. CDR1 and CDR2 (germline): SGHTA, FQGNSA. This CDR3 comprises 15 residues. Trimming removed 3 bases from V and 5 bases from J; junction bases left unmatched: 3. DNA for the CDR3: TGTGCCAGCAGCTTGGGACAGGGGGTCCACAATGAGCAGTTCTTC. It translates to CASSLGQGVHNEQFF.

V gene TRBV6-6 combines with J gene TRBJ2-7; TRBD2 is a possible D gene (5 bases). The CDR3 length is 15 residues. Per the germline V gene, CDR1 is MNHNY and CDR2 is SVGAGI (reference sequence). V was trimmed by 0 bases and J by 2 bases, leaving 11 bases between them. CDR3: CASSYSRGSAYEQYF. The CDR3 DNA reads TGTGCCAGCAGTTACTCGAGAGGGTCTGCCTACGAGCAGTACTTC.

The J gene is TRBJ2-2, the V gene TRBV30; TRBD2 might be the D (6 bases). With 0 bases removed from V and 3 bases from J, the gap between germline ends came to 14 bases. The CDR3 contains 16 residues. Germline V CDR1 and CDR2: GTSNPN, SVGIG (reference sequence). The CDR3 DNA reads TGTGCCTGGAGTGTAGGCGGGGCAGGCGACACCGGGGAGCTGTTTTTT. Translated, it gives CAWSVGGAGDTGELFF.

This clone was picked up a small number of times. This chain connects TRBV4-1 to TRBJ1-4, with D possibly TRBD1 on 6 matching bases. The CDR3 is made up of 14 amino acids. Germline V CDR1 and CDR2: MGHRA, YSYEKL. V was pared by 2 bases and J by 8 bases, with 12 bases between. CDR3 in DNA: TGCGCCAGCAGCCAAACGACAGGAATAGAAAAACTGTTTTTT. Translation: CASSQTTGIEKLFF.

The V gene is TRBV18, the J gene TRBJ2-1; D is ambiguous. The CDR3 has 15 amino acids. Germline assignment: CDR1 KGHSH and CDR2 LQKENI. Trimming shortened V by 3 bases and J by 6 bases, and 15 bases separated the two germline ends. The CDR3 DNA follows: TGTGCCAGCTCACCCACAGTGGGCCGCGTCAATGAGCAGTTCTTC. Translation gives CASSPTVGRVNEQFF.

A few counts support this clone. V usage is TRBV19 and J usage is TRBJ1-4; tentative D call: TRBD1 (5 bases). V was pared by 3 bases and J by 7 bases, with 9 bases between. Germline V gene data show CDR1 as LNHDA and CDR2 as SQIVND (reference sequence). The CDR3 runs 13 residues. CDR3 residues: CASSIGGIEKLFF. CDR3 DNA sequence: TGTGCCAGTAGTATTGGGGGGATTGAAAAACTGTTTTTT.

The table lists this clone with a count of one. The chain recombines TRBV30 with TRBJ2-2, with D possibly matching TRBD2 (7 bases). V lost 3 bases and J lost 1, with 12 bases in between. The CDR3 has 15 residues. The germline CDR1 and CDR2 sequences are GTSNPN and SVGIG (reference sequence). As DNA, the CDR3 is TGTGCCTGGAGGAGGGGGGGGAGGAACACCGGGGAGCTGTTTTTT. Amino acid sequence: CAWRRGGRNTGELFF. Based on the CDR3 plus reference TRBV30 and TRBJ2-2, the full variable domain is SQTIHQWPATLVQPVGSPLSLECTVEGTSNPNLYWYRQAAGRGLQLLFYSVGIGQISSEVPQNLSASRPQDRQFILSSKKLLLSDSGFYLCAWRRGGRNTGELFFGEGSRLTVL.

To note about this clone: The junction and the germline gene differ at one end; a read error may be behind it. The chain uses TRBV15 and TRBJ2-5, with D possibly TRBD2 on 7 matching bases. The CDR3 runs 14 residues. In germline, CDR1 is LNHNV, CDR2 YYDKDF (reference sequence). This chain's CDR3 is CATQGGGDEEAQYF. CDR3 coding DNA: TGTGCCACACAAGGGGGGGGAGACGAAGAGGCCCAGTACTTC.

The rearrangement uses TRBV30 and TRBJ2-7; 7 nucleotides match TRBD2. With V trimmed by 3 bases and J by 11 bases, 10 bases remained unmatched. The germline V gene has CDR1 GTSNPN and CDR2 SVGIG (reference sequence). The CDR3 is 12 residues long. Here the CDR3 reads CAWSASGLGEYF. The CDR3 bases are TGTGCCTGGAGCGCTAGCGGCCTTGGGGAGTACTTC.

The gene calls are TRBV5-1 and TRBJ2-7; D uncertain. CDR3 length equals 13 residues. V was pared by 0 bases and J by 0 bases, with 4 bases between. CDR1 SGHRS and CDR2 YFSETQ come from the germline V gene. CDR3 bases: TGCGCCAGCAGCTTGGTCTTCTCCTACGAGCAGTACTTC. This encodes CASSLVFSYEQYF. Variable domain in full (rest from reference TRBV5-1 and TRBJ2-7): KAGVTQTPRYLIKTRGQQVTLSCSPISGHRSVSWYQQTPGQGLQFLFEYFSETQRNKGNFPGRFSGRQFSNSRSEMNVSTLELGDSALYLCASSLVFSYEQYFGPGTRLTVT.

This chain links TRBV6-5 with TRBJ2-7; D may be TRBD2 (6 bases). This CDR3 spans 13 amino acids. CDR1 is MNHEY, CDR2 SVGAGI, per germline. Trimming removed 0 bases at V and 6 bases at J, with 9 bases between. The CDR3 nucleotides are TGTGCCAGCAGTTACTCTCTGGGGGGCGAGCAGTACTTC. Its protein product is CASSYSLGGEQYF.

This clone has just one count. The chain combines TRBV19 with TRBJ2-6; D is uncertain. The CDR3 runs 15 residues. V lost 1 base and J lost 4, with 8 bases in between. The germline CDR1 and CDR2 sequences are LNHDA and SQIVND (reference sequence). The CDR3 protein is CASSIATVGANVLTF. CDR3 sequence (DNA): TGTGCCAGTAGTATAGCTACCGTGGGGGCCAACGTCCTGACTTTC.

The chain's CDR3 is CASSPGGSPRALFF. The CDR3 DNA reads as TGTGCCAGCTCACCTGGGGGGAGCCCAAGAGCTCTGTTTTTT. This sequence joins TRBV18 and TRBJ1-4; D is perhaps TRBD1 (5 bases). Trimming removed 3 bases at V and 14 bases at J, with 19 bases between. The CDR3 has 14 amino acids. The germline CDR1 and CDR2 sequences are KGHSH and LQKENI.

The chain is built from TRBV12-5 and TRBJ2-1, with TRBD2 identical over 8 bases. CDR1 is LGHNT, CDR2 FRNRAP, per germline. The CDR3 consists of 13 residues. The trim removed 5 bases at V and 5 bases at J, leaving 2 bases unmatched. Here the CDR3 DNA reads TGTGCTAGTGGTCCGGGACTAGACAATGAGCAGTTCTTC. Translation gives CASGPGLDNEQFF.

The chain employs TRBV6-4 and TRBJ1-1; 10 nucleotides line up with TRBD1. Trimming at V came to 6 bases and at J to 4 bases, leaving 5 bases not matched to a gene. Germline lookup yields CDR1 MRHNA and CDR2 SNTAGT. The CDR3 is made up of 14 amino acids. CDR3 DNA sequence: TGTGCCAGCAGGCCCGGACAGGGGGTCACTGAAGCTTTCTTT. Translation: CASRPGQGVTEAFF.

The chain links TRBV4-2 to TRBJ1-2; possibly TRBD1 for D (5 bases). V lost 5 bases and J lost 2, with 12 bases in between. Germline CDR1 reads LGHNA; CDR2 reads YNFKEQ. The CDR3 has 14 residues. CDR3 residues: CASSWGQLNYGYTF. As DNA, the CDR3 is TGTGCCAGCAGCTGGGGCCAGCTGAACTATGGCTACACCTTC.

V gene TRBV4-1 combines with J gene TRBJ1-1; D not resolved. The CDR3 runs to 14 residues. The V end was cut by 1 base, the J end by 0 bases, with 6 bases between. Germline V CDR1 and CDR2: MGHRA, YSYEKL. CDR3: CASSQVGMNTEAFF. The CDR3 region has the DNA TGCGCCAGCAGCCAAGTTGGCATGAACACTGAAGCTTTCTTT.

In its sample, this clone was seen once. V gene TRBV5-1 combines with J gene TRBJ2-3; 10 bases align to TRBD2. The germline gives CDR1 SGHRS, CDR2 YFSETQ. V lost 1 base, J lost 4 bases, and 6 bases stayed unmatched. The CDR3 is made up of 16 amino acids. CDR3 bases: TGCGCCAGCAGCTTGAGAGCGGGAGGGGTGGCAGATACGCAGTATTTT. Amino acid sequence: CASSLRAGGVADTQYF. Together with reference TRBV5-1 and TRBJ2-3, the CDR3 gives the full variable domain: KAGVTQTPRYLIKTRGQQVTLSCSPISGHRSVSWYQQTPGQGLQFLFEYFSETQRNKGNFPGRFSGRQFSNSRSEMNVSTLELGDSALYLCASSLRAGGVADTQYFGPGTRLTVL.